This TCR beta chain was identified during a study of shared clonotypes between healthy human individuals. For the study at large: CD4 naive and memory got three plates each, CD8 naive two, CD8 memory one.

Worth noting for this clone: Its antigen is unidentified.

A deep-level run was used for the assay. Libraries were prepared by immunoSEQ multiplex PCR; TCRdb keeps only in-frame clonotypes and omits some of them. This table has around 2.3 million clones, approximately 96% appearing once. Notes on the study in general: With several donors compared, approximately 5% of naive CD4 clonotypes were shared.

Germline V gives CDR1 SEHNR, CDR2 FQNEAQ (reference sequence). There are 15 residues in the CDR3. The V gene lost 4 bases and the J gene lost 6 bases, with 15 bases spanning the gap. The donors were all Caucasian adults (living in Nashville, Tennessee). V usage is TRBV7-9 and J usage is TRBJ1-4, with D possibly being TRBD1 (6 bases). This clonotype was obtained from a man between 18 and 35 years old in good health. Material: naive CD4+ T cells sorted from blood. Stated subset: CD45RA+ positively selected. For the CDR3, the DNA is TGTGCCAGCAGCTCAATACAACCAGGGGATGAAAAACTGTTTTTT. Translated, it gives CASSSIQPGDEKLFF.